The T cell receptor beta chain under discussion was sequenced for a study of tumor and adjacent non-tumor tissue in lung cancer (dated by TCRdb to about 2018). With regard to the full study: Of the cohort, about 11 patients had adenocarcinoma, 2 had squamous cell carcinoma and 1 had small cell lung cancer. Among the approximately 15 patients, ages ranged from roughly 30 to 85 years, some ten were men and 5 were women, and disease was TNM stage I to III. A total of fewer than 150 million productive TCRbeta reads were generated by sequencing, corresponding to an average of roughly 4.1 million reads per sample. Using bulk TCRbeta repertoires from approximately 15 lung cancer patients, the study set lung tumor tissue side by side with matched distant non-tumor lung tissue. Approximately 31 paired specimens, one tumor and one normal lung sample per patient, were profiled by TCRbeta CDR3 sequencing.

Library construction relied on multiplex PCR. These reads were obtained on an Illumina HiSeq 2500. Following protocols modified from ARM-PCR, the researchers constructed TCRbeta libraries through three rounds of nested PCR with primers (Table S4). Before sequencing, PCR products of 200-500 bp were cut from the gel and purified using the QIAquick gel extraction kit. Under the source paper's analysis protocol: Trimmomatic was used to clean the reads, FLASH was used to merge the reads into complete CDR3 sequences, and MiTCR was used to assign the reads to V(D)J germline segments. VDJtools was used to compute clonal diversity as the inverse Simpson's index. A read counted as productive if the sequence was in-frame and lacked a premature stop codon. The public sequencing data were trimmed at Q25 with fastp and processed into clonotypes with MiXCR by TCRdb, which kept only in-frame beta chains. Rows with a matching CDR3 protein are joined into one entry that keeps the most common DNA and genes. These V and J calls are TCRdb output, not the study's own analysis. For this sample the table gives over 100,000 distinct CDR3 sequences, of which 60% to 65% were detected only once. The ten largest clones capture 15% to 20% of the sample.

The CDR3 sequence holds 14 residues, the cysteine and phenylalanine included. Only CDR3 DNA remains: 42 bases, in frame from the first base. Trimming costs V 8 bases and J 5 bases, and their ends lie 16 bases apart. CDR1 and CDR2 are read off the germline V gene as MGHRA and YSYEKL. RNA was isolated from bulk unsorted tissue, and RNA quality was assessed with a NanoDrop ND-1000 and an Agilent 2100. Normal lung samples were distant non-tumor tissue taken more than 3 cm from the tumor edge. Donors were newly diagnosed lung cancer patients admitted for thoracic surgery in China between August and November 2014, without prior chemotherapy. Patients who had received previous radiotherapy or chemotherapy, or who had another concurrent cancer, were excluded from the study. Pieces of surgical tissue measuring roughly 1-2.2 cm3 were kept in RNAlater solution and held at -80 degrees C until needed. What the research found in general, with its limitations: A significantly larger cumulative share of the repertoire was made up by the top 100 clones in normal lung than in tumor tissue. Because peripheral blood was not sequenced, blood TCRbeta repertoires in the lung cancer patients of the study were not examined. The sequencing platform is not named in the methods, and unique molecular identifiers are not mentioned. Only approximately 14 patients were included in the cohort, and the need for larger samples and more detailed clinical data was noted by the authors. Tumor tissue showed significantly greater TCR diversity (inverse Simpson) than normal lung tissue (roughly 390 vs 170, P = 0.0075, Mann-Whitney U test). TCR diversity was significantly higher in younger patients, and greater tumor TCR diversity was associated with shorter overall survival and shorter disease-free survival.

About this clonotype itself: No antigen is known for it. A single base separates this from a much larger clone, so it may be a read error.

What was sequenced was distant non-tumor lung tissue. This receptor was taken from a man in his 60s with non-small cell lung cancer. The chain is assembled from TRBV4-1 and TRBJ1-3, with no reliable assignment of the D segment. CDR3 reads: CASGPTGQRNTIYF. The DNA sequence reads TGCGCCAGCGGCCCTACCGGTCAGAGAAACACCATATATTTT.